A selection of T cell receptor beta chains follows, all from one sample in a study of blood T cell repertoires in COVID-19. Some clones are missing from TCRdb's copy, which holds only in-frame ones; the method was immunoSEQ multiplex PCR. The sample yields more than 250,000 clones, about 83% seen once. Sequencing input: peripheral blood. Receptors were obtained from a woman aged 45 to 65 with acute or convalescent COVID-19. The CDR3 runs from the conserved cysteine through the conserved F or W. The D gene is left open where the match is weak. Only part of the rows carry a size: once, few, many, or a class if the clone is expanded.

>.|TRBJ1-1|TRBV27|.
CASSPTQGLATEAFF
TGTGCCAGCAGTCCCACACAGGGTCTGGCAACTGAAGCTTTCTTT
>.|TRBJ1-5|TRBV9|few
CASSADGQGYQPQHF
TGTGCCAGCAGCGCAGACGGGCAGGGATATCAGCCCCAGCATTTT
>.|TRBJ2-2|TRBV9|.
CASSPGTGGLAGVSAGELFF
TGTGCCAGCAGCCCCGGGACAGGGGGTCTAGCGGGAGTCTCTGCCGGGGAGCTGTTTTTT
>TRBD1|TRBJ1-5|TRBV19|few
CASRGANQPQHF
TGTGCCAGCAGGGGGGCTAATCAGCCCCAGCATTTT
>TRBD1|TRBJ2-1|TRBV7-2|.
CASSSDRGNEQFF
TGTGCCAGCAGTTCAGACAGGGGGAATGAGCAGTTCTTC
>.|TRBJ1-1|TRBV19|.
CASRPFHGPATEAFF
TGTGCCAGTAGGCCCTTCCATGGGCCTGCAACTGAAGCTTTCTTT
>.|TRBJ1-1|TRBV6-5|.
CASTLSLVNTEAFF
TGTGCCAGCACCCTATCATTAGTCAACACTGAAGCTTTCTTT
>TRBD1|TRBJ1-1|TRBV9|.
CASGDRANTEAFF
TGTGCCAGCGGGGACAGGGCGAACACTGAAGCTTTCTTT
>.|TRBJ1-1|TRBV18|.
CASSQGSDTEAFF
TGTGCCAGCTCACAGGGGTCGGACACTGAAGCTTTCTTT
>TRBD2|TRBJ2-7|TRBV5-1|.
CASSPRTSGTYEQYF
TGCGCCAGCAGCCCTCGGACTAGCGGCACCTACGAGCAGTACTTC
>TRBD1|TRBJ2-5|TRBV6-5|.
CASSLTGGRETQYF
TGTGCCAGCAGTCTGACAGGGGGCCGGGAGACCCAGTACTTC
>TRBD1|TRBJ1-4|TRBV6-6|.
CASSYSGQGGEKLFF
TGTGCCAGCAGTTACTCCGGACAGGGGGGCGAAAAACTGTTTTTT
>.|TRBJ1-3|TRBV9|.
CASSVGYSTPGNTIYF
TGTGCCAGCAGCGTAGGGTACAGTACGCCTGGAAACACCATATATTTT
>TRBD1|TRBJ1-2|TRBV7-2|.
CASSYDRVGYTF
TGTGCCAGCAGCTACGACAGGGTTGGCTACACCTTC
>.|TRBJ1-1|TRBV27|.
CASSLFTGRGTEAFF
TGTGCCAGCAGCTTATTCACAGGGCGAGGCACTGAAGCTTTCTTT
>TRBD1|TRBJ1-5|TRBV2|.
CASSMTGRSGQPQHF
TGTGCCAGCAGCATGACAGGGCGGTCCGGTCAGCCCCAGCATTTT
>TRBD2|TRBJ2-3|TRBV7-2|.
CASSQAGTSGRPDTQYF
TGTGCCAGCAGCCAGGCCGGGACTAGCGGGAGGCCAGATACGCAGTATTTT
>TRBD1|TRBJ1-1|TRBV10-3|.
CAISLQGVGTEAFF
TGTGCCATCAGTCTACAGGGGGTAGGTACTGAAGCTTTCTTT
>.|TRBJ2-2|TRBV7-9|few
CASSLAPRDIYDTGELFF
TGTGCCAGCAGCTTAGCGCCCCGGGACATTTACGACACCGGGGAGCTGTTTTTT
>.|TRBJ2-5|TRBV10-3|.
CATRGVTGVRQTQYF
TGTGCCACCCGCGGGGTTACAGGGGTAAGACAAACCCAGTACTTC
>TRBD1|TRBJ1-2|TRBV9|.
CASSVATPGGGYGYTF
TGTGCCAGCAGCGTAGCTACCCCAGGGGGAGGCTATGGCTACACCTTC
>.|TRBJ1-2|TRBV30|few
CAWSVWRVGSNYGYTF
TGTGCCTGGAGTGTATGGAGGGTGGGCAGTAACTATGGCTACACCTTC
>.|TRBJ1-1|TRBV29-1|.
CSVEGSPGRGNDEAFF
TGCAGCGTTGAAGGGAGCCCCGGGCGAGGGAATGATGAAGCTTTCTTT
>.|TRBJ2-7|TRBV12-5|.
CASGLVPVSEQYF
TGTGCTAGTGGTTTAGTCCCAGTCAGCGAGCAGTACTTC
>.|TRBJ1-2|TRBV29-1|.
CSVGRGGYGYTF
TGCAGCGTTGGGCGGGGTGGCTATGGCTACACCTTC
>.|TRBJ2-7|TRBV6-5|few
CASSRGTLVYEQYF
TGTGCCAGCAGCCGAGGCACCCTAGTCTACGAGCAGTACTTC
>.|TRBJ2-6|TRBV24-1|.
CATSDPTRQGPDVLTF
TGTGCCACCAGTGACCCCACCCGGCAGGGCCCCGACGTCCTGACTTTC
>.|TRBJ2-5|TRBV6-5|.
CATYYQETQYF
TGTGCCACCTATTATCAAGAGACCCAGTACTTC
>.|TRBJ1-1|TRBV4-1|.
CASSQGGSTEAFF
TGCGCCAGCAGCCAAGGAGGATCCACTGAAGCTTTCTTT
>TRBD2|TRBJ2-7|TRBV7-7|.
CASSSLAGLSGEQYF
TGTGCCAGCAGCTCCCTAGCGGGATTATCCGGCGAGCAGTACTTC
>TRBD2|TRBJ2-1|TRBV3-1/TRBV3-2|.
CASSQGLAGVNEQFF
TGTGCCAGCAGCCAAGGGCTAGCGGGAGTCAATGAGCAGTTCTTC
>.|TRBJ1-2|TRBV7-2|.
CASSLSHLQGAYGYTF
TGTGCCAGCAGCCTGTCACACCTACAGGGTGCCTATGGCTACACCTTC
>.|TRBJ1-1|TRBV5-4|.
CASSQQGFEAFF
TGTGCCAGCAGCCAACAGGGATTTGAAGCTTTCTTT
>TRBD2|TRBJ2-1|TRBV20-1|.
CSASGSGTSGGALDEQFF
TGCAGTGCGAGTGGATCCGGGACTAGCGGGGGGGCCCTCGATGAGCAGTTCTTC